Shown below are 18 T cell receptor beta chains from a single sample sequenced in a study of PD-L1 blockade in urothelial cancer. Sequencing was performed with immunoSEQ multiplex PCR; in TCRdb, only in-frame clones are kept and a portion is missing. Counted here are 37,000 or so clones, about 87% occurring once; the ten biggest clones make up approximately 14%. The time point was: pretreatment peripheral blood. The sample in question was PBMCs, obtained around atezolizumab (anti-PD-L1) treatment. The receptor source for this set is a man aged 60 to 75 with urothelial cancer.

V usage is TRBV19 and J usage is TRBJ1-2; tentatively, D is TRBD1 (6 bases). Germline V CDR1 and CDR2: LNHDA, SQIVND (reference sequence). The CDR3 covers 15 residues. The V and J ends lost 5 bases and 2 bases respectively, with 15 bases between them. The CDR3 is CASSYFDRPNYGYTF. CDR3 nucleotide sequence: TGTGCCAGTAGTTACTTCGACAGGCCAAACTATGGCTACACCTTC. The variable domain in full, with the rest retrieved from reference TRBV19 and TRBJ1-2, is DGGITQSPKYLFRKEGQNVTLSCEQNLNHDAMYWYRQDPGQGLRLIYYSQIVNDFQKGDIAEGYSVSREKKESFPLTVTSAQKNPTAFYLCASSYFDRPNYGYTFGSGTRLTVV.

This chain connects TRBV7-3 to TRBJ2-3; 7 bases map to TRBD2. CDR3 size: 15 residues. The V segment lost 0 bases and the J segment 5 bases; nucleotides outside the gene matches: 5. Germline V gene lookup returns CDR1 SGHTA and CDR2 FQGTGA. CDR3 coding DNA: TGTGCCAGCAGCTTAACGGGAGGGAGTGGAGATACGCAGTATTTT. Its protein is CASSLTGGSGDTQYF.

This chain uses TRBV27 with TRBJ1-1; TRBD1 might be the D (6 bases). The CDR3 has 14 amino acids. Germline lookup yields CDR1 MNHEY and CDR2 SMNVEV (reference sequence). The V gene lost 6 bases and the J gene lost 8 bases, with 19 bases spanning the gap. The CDR3 sequence is CASSLLGDTLEAFF. The CDR3 region has the DNA TGTGCCAGCAGCCTCTTAGGGGACACACTCGAAGCTTTCTTT.

J is TRBJ2-1 and V is TRBV11-2; TRBD2 might be the D (6 bases). The CDR3 totals 14 residues. Germline V lookup: CDR1 SGHAT, CDR2 FQNNGV. The V gene lost 5 bases and the J gene lost 6 bases, with 14 bases spanning the gap. CDR3 sequence reads: CASSRISAGNEQFF. The DNA of the CDR3 is TGTGCCAGCAGCCGCATTTCAGCGGGCAATGAGCAGTTCTTC.

The chain uses TRBV5-5 and TRBJ1-1; 7 bases agree with TRBD1. The CDR3 spans 15 residues. The V segment lost 2 bases and the J segment 3 bases; nucleotides outside the gene matches: 7. CDR1 and CDR2 (germline): SGHKS, YYEKEE (reference sequence). The CDR3 nucleotides are TGTGCCAGCAGCTTTTTCGACAGGGAGGACACTGAAGCTTTCTTT. This encodes CASSFFDREDTEAFF.

V usage is TRBV6-6 and J usage is TRBJ2-7; 10 bases line up with TRBD2. This CDR3 is built from 14 residues. Germline V gives CDR1 MNHNY, CDR2 SVGAGI (reference sequence). The V gene end was trimmed by 7 bases and the J gene end by 5 bases; junction bases not matched to a gene: 8. The CDR3 region has the DNA TGTGCCAGCACCCACCGGCTAGCGGGAGACGAGCAGTACTTC. Translation: CASTHRLAGDEQYF.

The genes are TRBV19 and TRBJ2-2; 7 positions agree with TRBD2. The junction had 5 bases not matched to a gene; V was cut back by 10 bases and J by 3 bases. The CDR3 is made up of 13 amino acids. The germline gives CDR1 LNHDA, CDR2 SQIVND (reference sequence). CDR3 amino acids: CATGRRYTGELFF. CDR3 in DNA: TGTGCCACCGGGAGGAGGTACACCGGGGAGCTGTTTTTT.

The genes are TRBV15 and TRBJ1-6; D is unresolved. Germline CDR1 is LNHNV and CDR2 is YYDKDF (reference sequence). The CDR3 length is 15 residues. V lost 1 base, J lost 7 bases, and 11 bases lay in between. Here the CDR3 DNA reads TGTGCCACCAGCAGAGCAGGTCCATCGAATTCACCCCTCCACTTT. Translated, it gives CATSRAGPSNSPLHF.

The rearrangement joins TRBV9 to TRBJ2-7; 9 bases are shared with TRBD2. Germline trimming cut 0 bases from V and 7 bases from J; bases unmatched to any gene: 8. The CDR3 extends over 15 amino acids. The germline V gene has CDR1 SGDLS and CDR2 YYNGEE. The CDR3 loop is CASSVAPSGTVEQYF. CDR3 bases: TGTGCCAGCAGCGTAGCCCCTAGCGGGACAGTGGAGCAGTACTTC. Full variable domain (missing parts from reference TRBV9 and TRBJ2-7): DSGVTQTPKHLITATGQRVTLRCSPRSGDLSVYWYQQSLDQGLQFLIQYYNGEERAKGNILERFSAQQFPDLHSELNLSSLELGDSALYFCASSVAPSGTVEQYFGPGTRLTVT.

This chain links TRBV7-3 with TRBJ2-1; TRBD2 matches 9 bases. The V gene end was trimmed by 2 bases and the J gene end by 4 bases; junction bases not matched to a gene: 3. Germline CDR1 is SGHTA and CDR2 is FQGTGA. The CDR3 is 15 amino acids. The CDR3 nucleotides read TGTGCCAGCAGCTTACTAGCGGGATTTTACAATGAGCAGTTCTTC. Its translation: CASSLLAGFYNEQFF.

The gene calls are TRBV6-1 and TRBJ1-4; 9 bases line up with TRBD1. The CDR3 runs to 14 residues. CDR1 and CDR2 from the germline V gene are MNHNS and SASEGT. Germline trimming cut 7 bases from V and 4 bases from J; bases unmatched to any gene: 4. CDR3 sequence (DNA): TGTGCCAGCAAGGACAGGGGTAGTAATGAAAAACTGTTTTTT. Residues: CASKDRGSNEKLFF.

The rearrangement joins TRBV6-1 to TRBJ2-7, with D uncertain. The CDR3 contains 11 residues. Germline-derived CDR1 and CDR2 are MNHNS and SASEGT. Trimming took 5 bases from V and 3 from J, leaving 5 bases between them. In DNA form, the CDR3 reads TGTGCCAGCAGTCCCAACTACGAGCAGTACTTC. It yields the protein CASSPNYEQYF.

In its sample, this clone was seen once. DNA of the CDR3: TGTGCCAGCAGTTTATTGGAGGGGATCGGTGGGGCCAACGTCCTGACTTTC. Protein sequence: CASSLLEGIGGANVLTF. The V and J genes are TRBV28 and TRBJ2-6; D is possibly TRBD2 (6 bases). V gave up 1 base and J gave up 3 bases, with 13 bases separating them. Germline CDR1 MDHEN, CDR2 SYDVKM. The CDR3 loop spans 17 amino acids.

The genes are TRBV27 and TRBJ2-1, with D maybe TRBD2 (5 bases). V was cut by 6 bases and J by 10 bases, with 16 bases left in between. CDR3 length: 13 residues. Germline V lookup: CDR1 MNHEY, CDR2 SMNVEV (reference sequence). CDR3 sequence reads: CASSSLSIAEQFF. The CDR3 DNA reads TGTGCCAGCAGCTCCCTTAGTATAGCGGAGCAGTTCTTC.

In its sample, this clone was seen once. V usage is TRBV20-1 and J usage is TRBJ1-2; possible D gene TRBD1, 6 bases. The CDR3 covers 10 residues. CDR1 is DFQATT, CDR2 SNEGSKA, per germline (reference sequence). V lost 4 bases and J 12 bases, leaving 12 bases between the germline ends. CDR3 loop: CSAITGINTF. DNA for the CDR3: TGCAGTGCTATTACAGGGATTAACACCTTC.

The CDR3: CASTITGDTIYF. CDR3 sequence (DNA): TGTGCCAGCACCATTACAGGGGACACCATATATTTT. V gene TRBV6-6 combines with J gene TRBJ1-3, with 7 bases matching TRBD1. Germline V gene sequence: CDR1 MNHNY, CDR2 SVGAGI (reference sequence). The CDR3 has 12 residues. V was pared by 7 bases and J by 8 bases, with 5 bases of the junction left unmatched.

The CDR3 nucleotides are TGTGCCTGGAGTGTACTGAGACTTAGTCTCCTTGAGCAGTTCTTC. Translating it yields CAWSVLRLSLLEQFF. The chain joins TRBV30 to TRBJ2-1; no reliable D call. Germline-derived CDR1 and CDR2 are GTSNPN and SVGIG (reference sequence). The CDR3 runs to 15 residues. V was cut by 0 bases and J by 9 bases, with 18 bases left in between.

The chain has TRBV5-4 and TRBJ1-3; a possible D gene is TRBD1 (5 bases). The CDR3 is 15 residues long. Germline CDR1 reads SGHNT; CDR2 reads YYREEE (reference sequence). Trimming stripped 4 bases from V and 2 bases from J, with 13 bases between. The CDR3 region has the DNA TGTGCCAGCAGCCCCGGTTGGGGGGCTGGAAACACCATATATTTT. Amino acids: CASSPGWGAGNTIYF.